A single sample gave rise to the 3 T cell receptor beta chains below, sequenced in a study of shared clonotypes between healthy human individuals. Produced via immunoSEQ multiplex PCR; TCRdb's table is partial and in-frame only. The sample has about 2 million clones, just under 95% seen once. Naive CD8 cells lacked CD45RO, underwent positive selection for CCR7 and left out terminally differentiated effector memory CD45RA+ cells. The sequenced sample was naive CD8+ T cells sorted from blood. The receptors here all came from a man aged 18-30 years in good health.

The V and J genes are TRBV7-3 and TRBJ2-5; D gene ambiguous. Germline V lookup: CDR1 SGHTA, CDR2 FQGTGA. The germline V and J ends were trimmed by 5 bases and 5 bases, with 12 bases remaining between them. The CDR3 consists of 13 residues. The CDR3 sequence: CASSPRLGETQYF. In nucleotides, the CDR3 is TGTGCCAGCAGCCCCAGACTGGGGGAGACCCAGTACTTC.

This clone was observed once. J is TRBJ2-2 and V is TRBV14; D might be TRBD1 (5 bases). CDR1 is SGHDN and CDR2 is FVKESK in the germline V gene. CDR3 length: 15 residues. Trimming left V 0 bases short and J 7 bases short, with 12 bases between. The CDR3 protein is CASSQETGRVGELFF. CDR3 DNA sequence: TGTGCCAGCAGCCAAGAAACAGGCCGGGTCGGGGAGCTGTTTTTT.

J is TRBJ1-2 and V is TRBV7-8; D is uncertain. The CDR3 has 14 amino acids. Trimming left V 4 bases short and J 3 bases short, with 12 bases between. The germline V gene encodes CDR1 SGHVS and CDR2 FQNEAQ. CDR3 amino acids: CASSYSSEDYGYTF. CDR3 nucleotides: TGTGCCAGCAGCTACTCCTCAGAAGACTATGGCTACACCTTC.